This TCR beta chain was sequenced in a study of T cells in Graves' hyperthyroidism and ophthalmopathy. Whole-study context: Pretreatment peripheral blood was obtained at initial diagnosis.

General study results and limits: Most thyroid-expanded clonotypes above 0.001 were also found in blood.

Amplification of TCR beta CDR3 regions was performed using RNA transcripts as template. A set of HTBI primers served as the primers for a first-round RT-PCR of the TCR CDR3. TCRdb passed the multiplex PCR reads through MiXCR, listing each CDR3 protein once. In the table there are 750,000 to 900,000 distinct CDR3 sequences, roughly 40% of which are singletons. Per the germline V gene, CDR1 is SGHRS and CDR2 is YFSETQ. The CDR3 length is 16 residues. The V gene lost 0 bases and the J gene lost 0 bases, with 9 bases spanning the gap. This clonotype was observed a handful of times. The antigen is not known.

V gene TRBV5-1 combines with J gene TRBJ1-4; D is unresolved. The sample taken for sequencing was blood. This TCR was sampled from a man in his late teens or twenties with Graves' hyperthyroidism. The CDR3 reads CASSLVMTATNEKLFF. CDR3 DNA sequence: TGCGCCAGCAGCTTGGTGATGACCGCAACTAATGAAAAACTGTTTTTT.